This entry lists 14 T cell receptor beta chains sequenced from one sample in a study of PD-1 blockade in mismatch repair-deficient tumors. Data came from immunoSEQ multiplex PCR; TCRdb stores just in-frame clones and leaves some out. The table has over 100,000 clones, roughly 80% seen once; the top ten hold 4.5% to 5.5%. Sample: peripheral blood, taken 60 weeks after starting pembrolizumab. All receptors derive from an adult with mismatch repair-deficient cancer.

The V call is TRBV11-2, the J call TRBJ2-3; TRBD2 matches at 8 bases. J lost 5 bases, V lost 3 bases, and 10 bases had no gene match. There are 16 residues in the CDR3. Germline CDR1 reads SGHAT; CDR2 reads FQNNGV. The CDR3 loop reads CASSFQAGVLIDTQYF. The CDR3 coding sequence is TGTGCCAGCAGCTTCCAAGCGGGAGTATTGATAGATACGCAGTATTTT.

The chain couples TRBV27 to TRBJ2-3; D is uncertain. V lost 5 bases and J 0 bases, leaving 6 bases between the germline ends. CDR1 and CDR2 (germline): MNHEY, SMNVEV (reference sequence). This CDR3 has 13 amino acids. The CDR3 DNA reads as TGTGCCAGCAGTCCGCTAAGCACAGATACGCAGTATTTT. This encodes CASSPLSTDTQYF.

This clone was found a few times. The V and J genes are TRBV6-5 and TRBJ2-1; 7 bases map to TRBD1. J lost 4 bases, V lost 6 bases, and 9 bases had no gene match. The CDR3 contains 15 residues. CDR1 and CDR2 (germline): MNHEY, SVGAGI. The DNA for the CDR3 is TGTGCCAGCAGCTCCGCGGACAGGAGATACAATGAGCAGTTCTTC. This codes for CASSSADRRYNEQFF.

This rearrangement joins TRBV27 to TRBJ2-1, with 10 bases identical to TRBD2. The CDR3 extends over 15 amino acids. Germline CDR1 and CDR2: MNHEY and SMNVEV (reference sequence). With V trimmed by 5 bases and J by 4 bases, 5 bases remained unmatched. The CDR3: CASSLAGAGYNEQFF. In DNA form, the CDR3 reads TGTGCCAGCAGTCTAGCGGGAGCGGGGTACAATGAGCAGTTCTTC.

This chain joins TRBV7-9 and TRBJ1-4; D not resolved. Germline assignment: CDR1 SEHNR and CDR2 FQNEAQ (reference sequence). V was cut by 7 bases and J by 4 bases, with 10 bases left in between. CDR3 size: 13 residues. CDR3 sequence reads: CASNSQSNEKLFF. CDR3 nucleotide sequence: TGTGCCAGCAACTCACAGAGTAATGAAAAACTGTTTTTT.

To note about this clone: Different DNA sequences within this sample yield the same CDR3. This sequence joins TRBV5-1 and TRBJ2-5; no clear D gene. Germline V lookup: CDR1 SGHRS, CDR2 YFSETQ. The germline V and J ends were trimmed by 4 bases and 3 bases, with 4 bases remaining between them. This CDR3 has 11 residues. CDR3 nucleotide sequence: TGCGCCAGCAGCCTGGAAGAGACCCAGTACTTC. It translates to CASSLEETQYF.

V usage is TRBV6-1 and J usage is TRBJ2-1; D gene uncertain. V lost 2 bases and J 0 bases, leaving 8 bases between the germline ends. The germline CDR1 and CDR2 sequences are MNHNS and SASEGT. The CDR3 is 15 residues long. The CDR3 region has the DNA TGTGCCAGCAGTGAACGCGTGGGCTCCTACAATGAGCAGTTCTTC. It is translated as CASSERVGSYNEQFF.

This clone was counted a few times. The CDR3, as DNA: TGTGCCAACCATCCTGATGGACAGGGCTATGGCTACACCTTC. This codes for CANHPDGQGYGYTF. V is TRBV10-3 and J is TRBJ1-2, with 8 bases matching TRBD1. V shed 10 bases and J 4 bases; nucleotides not matched to a gene: 11. Germline values: CDR1 ENHRY, CDR2 SYGVKD. The CDR3 is 14 residues long.

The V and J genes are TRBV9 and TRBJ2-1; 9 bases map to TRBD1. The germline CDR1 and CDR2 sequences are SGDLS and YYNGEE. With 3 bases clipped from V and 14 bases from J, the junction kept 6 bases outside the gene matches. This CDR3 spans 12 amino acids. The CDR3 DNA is TGTGCCAGCAGCGGTCCGGGACAGGGAAAGTTCTTC. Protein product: CASSGPGQGKFF.

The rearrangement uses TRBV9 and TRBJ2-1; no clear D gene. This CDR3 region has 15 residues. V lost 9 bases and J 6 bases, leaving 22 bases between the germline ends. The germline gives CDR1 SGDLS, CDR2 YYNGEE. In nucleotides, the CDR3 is TGTGCCACCTCACCCGTAGACTCTCTGGGCAATGAGCAGTTCTTC. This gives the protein CATSPVDSLGNEQFF.

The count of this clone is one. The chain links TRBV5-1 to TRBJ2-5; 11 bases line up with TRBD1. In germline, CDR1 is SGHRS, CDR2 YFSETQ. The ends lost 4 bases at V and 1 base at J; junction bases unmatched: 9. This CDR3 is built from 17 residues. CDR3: CASSADRGRDPQETQYF. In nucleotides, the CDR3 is TGCGCCAGCAGCGCGGACAGGGGGCGGGACCCCCAAGAGACCCAGTACTTC.

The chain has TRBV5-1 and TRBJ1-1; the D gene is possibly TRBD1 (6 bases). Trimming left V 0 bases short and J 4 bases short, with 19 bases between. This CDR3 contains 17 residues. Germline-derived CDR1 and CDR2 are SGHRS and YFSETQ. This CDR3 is CASSLVAGRSQGTEAFF. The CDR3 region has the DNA TGCGCCAGCAGCTTGGTGGCGGGACGGTCACAGGGCACTGAAGCTTTCTTT.

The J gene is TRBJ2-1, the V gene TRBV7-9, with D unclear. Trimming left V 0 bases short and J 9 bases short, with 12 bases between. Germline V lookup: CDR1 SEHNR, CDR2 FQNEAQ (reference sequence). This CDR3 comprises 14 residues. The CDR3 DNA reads TGTGCCAGCAGCTTAGCTAATAGCCTCCGTGAGCAGTTCTTC. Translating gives CASSLANSLREQFF.

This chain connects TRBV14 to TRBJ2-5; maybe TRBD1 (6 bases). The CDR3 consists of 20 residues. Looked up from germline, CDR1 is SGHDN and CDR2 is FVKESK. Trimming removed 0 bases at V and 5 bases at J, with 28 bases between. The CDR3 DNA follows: TGTGCCAGCAGCCAAGATTCAGGGGTTCGGGCCTATCGCCGGTTGGAGACCCAGTACTTC. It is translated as CASSQDSGVRAYRRLETQYF. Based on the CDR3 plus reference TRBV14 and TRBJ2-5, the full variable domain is EAGVTQFPSHSVIEKGQTVTLRCDPISGHDNLYWYRRVMGKEIKFLLHFVKESKQDESGMPNNRFLAERTGGTYSTLKVQPAELEDSGVYFCASSQDSGVRAYRRLETQYFGPGTRLLVL.